The next 26 T cell receptor beta chains were all read from a single sample in a study of T cells after yellow fever vaccination (dated by TCRdb to 2018 to 2020). The intended sense of this specimen's treatment or condition label: live attenuated yellow fever vaccine strain. The protocol used for the library was 5' RACE. The instrument given in TCRdb is Illumina HiSeq 2500. Using fastp at Q25 and MiXCR, TCRdb reprocessed the public reads and kept productive beta chains. Identical CDR3 protein sequences are pooled into one entry, listed with their most common genes and DNA. The sample table contains about 42,000 distinct CDR3 sequences; only one count was recorded for around 6.5% of them. More than 9% of the sample lies in the top ten. Sequences were derived from PBMCs, either bulk or a sorted T-cell subset (CD4+, CD8+, memory, or dextramer-sorted; not recorded which), sampled 45 days after the yellow fever booster vaccination. The receptors here all came from a man aged 25-45 years who received the YFV17D yellow fever vaccine.

This clonotype showed up many times. V gene TRBV27 combines with J gene TRBJ2-7; tentative D call: TRBD1 (5 bases). With 7 bases removed from V and 7 bases from J, the gap between germline ends came to 11 bases. Germline loops: CDR1 MNHEY, CDR2 SMNVEV (reference sequence). The CDR3 extends over 11 amino acids. CDR3 region: CASKEAGEQYF. CDR3 sequence (DNA): TGTGCCAGCAAGGAAGCAGGGGAGCAGTACTTC.

Concerning this clonotype itself: At one end, the junction sequence differs from germline, possibly due to a read error. The genes are TRBV12-3 or TRBV12-4 and TRBJ1-2; weak D call: TRBD1 (6 bases). The length of the CDR3 is 17 residues. CDR3 amino acids: CPSSSLLGGQPLYGYTF. CDR3 DNA: TGTCCCAGCAGTTCCCTGCTGGGGGGGCAGCCCTTATATGGCTACACCTTC.

The sample holds many counts of this clonotype. The V and J genes are TRBV5-1 and TRBJ2-3; D possibly uses TRBD1 or TRBD2 (5 bases each). Trimming stripped 7 bases from V and 6 bases from J, with 21 bases between. Germline V gene lookup returns CDR1 SGHRS and CDR2 YFSETQ. The CDR3 is 15 residues long. This CDR3 reads CASSRGGVGVDTQYF. The CDR3 region has the DNA TGCGCCAGCTCTCGTGGGGGAGTTGGGGTGGATACGCAGTATTTT.

This clonotype has ten or more counts. This chain links TRBV20-1 with TRBJ2-5; D possibly matches TRBD1 or TRBD2 (7 bases each). The CDR3 consists of 14 residues. V was trimmed by 6 bases and J by 1 base, leaving 15 bases between them. CDR1 and CDR2 (germline): DFQATT, SNEGSKA (reference sequence). The CDR3 spells CSAGGRDSQETQYF. CDR3 nucleotides: TGCAGTGCAGGAGGGAGGGACAGCCAAGAGACCCAGTACTTC.

This clonotype has ten or more counts. The chain recombines TRBV20-1 with TRBJ2-7; 9 bases agree with TRBD2. This CDR3 is 12 amino acids long. V was pared by 4 bases and J by 6 bases, with 4 bases of the junction left unmatched. Germline values: CDR1 DFQATT, CDR2 SNEGSKA (reference sequence). CDR3 sequence (DNA): TGCAGTGCTACCTCTAGCGGGATCGAGCAGTACTTC. This encodes CSATSSGIEQYF.

This clonotype occurred a few times. The V call is TRBV10-3, the J call TRBJ2-5; D gene unclear. V lost 1 base to trimming and J lost 3 bases, with 9 bases between them. The CDR3 totals 14 residues. Germline loops: CDR1 ENHRY, CDR2 SYGVKD. CDR3 loop: CAISEFRSEETQYF. CDR3 in DNA: TGTGCCATCAGTGAGTTCAGGTCCGAAGAGACCCAGTACTTC.

The table lists this clonotype with a few counts. The V and J genes are TRBV6-2 or TRBV6-3 and TRBJ2-4; either TRBD1 or TRBD2 may supply D (6 bases each). V lost 7 bases and J lost 6, with 16 bases in between. This CDR3 has 14 residues. The germline V gene has CDR1 MNHEY and CDR2 SVGEGT. The CDR3 loop is CASIGGMERNIQYF. DNA of the CDR3: TGTGCCAGCATAGGGGGGATGGAGAGAAACATTCAGTACTTC.

This clonotype was detected only a few times. The gene calls are TRBV6-4 and TRBJ2-3; 10 nucleotides agree with TRBD2. This CDR3 is 13 amino acids long. Germline assignment: CDR1 MRHNA and CDR2 SNTAGT. The V gene end was trimmed by 10 bases and the J gene end by 3 bases; junction bases not matched to a gene: 4. CDR3 DNA sequence: TGTGCCACCTCGACTAGCGGGACAGATACGCAGTATTTT. It yields the protein CATSTSGTDTQYF.

This clonotype has at least ten counts. CDR3 coding DNA: TGTGCCAGTAGTATGAGTACAGATACGCAGTATTTT. It encodes CASSMSTDTQYF. V is TRBV19 and J is TRBJ2-3; the D is unclear. Germline CDR1 and CDR2: LNHDA and SQIVND (reference sequence). V lost 3 bases and J 3 bases, leaving 4 bases between the germline ends. This CDR3 has 12 residues.

V gene TRBV15 combines with J gene TRBJ2-3; 9 nucleotides line up with TRBD1. Trimming removed 3 bases from V and 8 bases from J; junction bases left unmatched: 6. CDR3 size: 14 residues. CDR1 is LNHNV, CDR2 YYDKDF, per germline (reference sequence). The DNA of the CDR3 is TGTGCCACCAGCAGCAAACAGGGGGCGGGTACGCAGTATTTT. It specifies CATSSKQGAGTQYF.

The sample holds many counts of this clonotype. This sequence joins TRBV7-9 and TRBJ2-1, with D hard to call. The germline gives CDR1 SEHNR, CDR2 FQNEAQ (reference sequence). CDR3 length equals 13 residues. Trimming removed 1 base from V and 7 bases from J, with 8 bases in between. This CDR3 is CASSLGMVNEQFF. DNA of the CDR3: TGTGCCAGCAGCTTAGGGATGGTAAATGAGCAGTTCTTC.

This clonotype was seen ten or more times. This chain joins TRBV15 and TRBJ2-4; the D gene is possibly TRBD2 (5 bases). The CDR3 contains 18 residues. Per germline, CDR1 LNHNV and CDR2 YYDKDF (reference sequence). The germline V and J ends were trimmed by 0 bases and 0 bases, with 15 bases remaining between them. For the CDR3, the DNA is TGTGCCACCAGCAGAGAAAGACCGGAGGCACTAGCCAAAAACATTCAGTACTTC. Protein: CATSRERPEALAKNIQYF.

This clonotype showed up just a few times. The gene calls are TRBV7-2 and TRBJ2-1; TRBD2 is a possible D gene (5 bases). There are 12 residues in the CDR3. From germline, CDR1 is SGHTA and CDR2 FQGNSA. The germline V and J ends were trimmed by 0 bases and 13 bases, with 10 bases remaining between them. This chain's CDR3 is CASSLAGMQQFF. The CDR3 DNA reads TGTGCCAGCAGCTTAGCCGGGATGCAACAGTTCTTC. The full variable domain, in which reference TRBV7-2 and TRBJ2-1 provide the parts outside the CDR3, is GAGVSQSPSNKVTEKGKDVELRCDPISGHTALYWYRQSLGQGLEFLIYFQGNSAPDKSGLPSDRFSAERTGGSVSTLTIQRTQQEDSAVYLCASSLAGMQQFFGPGTRLTVL.

This chain joins TRBV7-2 and TRBJ1-2; tentative D call: TRBD1 (5 bases). CDR1 and CDR2 (germline): SGHTA, FQGNSA. The CDR3 is 15 amino acids. The V end lost 1 base, the J end lost 5 bases, and 14 bases lay between the germline ends. CDR3 nucleotides: TGTGCCAGCAGCTTAGGGGCGGGGCTGACTTATGGCTACACCTTC. It encodes CASSLGAGLTYGYTF.

The chain carries TRBV19 and TRBJ2-1, with a weak D call TRBD1 (6 bases). Germline CDR1 is LNHDA and CDR2 is SQIVND (reference sequence). Trimming stripped 4 bases from V and 0 bases from J, with 10 bases between. This CDR3 spans 15 amino acids. The CDR3 is CASSNTGHSYNEQFF. In nucleotides, the CDR3 is TGTGCCAGTAGTAACACAGGGCACTCCTACAATGAGCAGTTCTTC.

In its sample, this clonotype was seen a few times. This chain connects TRBV2 to TRBJ1-4, with D possibly being TRBD1 (5 bases). V lost 7 bases and J 6 bases, leaving 9 bases between the germline ends. CDR1 SNHLY and CDR2 FYNNEI come from the germline V gene. CDR3 length: 12 residues. CDR3 residues: CASMRGDEKLFF. The CDR3 DNA reads as TGTGCCAGCATGCGAGGGGATGAAAAACTGTTTTTT.

This clonotype was observed a few times. Written as DNA, the CDR3 is TGTGCCAGCAGCTTTGCGGGGGGGGGAGGAGAGACCCAGTACTTC. This gives the protein CASSFAGGGGETQYF. The chain recombines TRBV5-4 with TRBJ2-5; 9 bases line up with TRBD2. Germline trimming cut 2 bases from V and 4 bases from J; bases unmatched to any gene: 6. Germline CDR1 reads SGHNT; CDR2 reads YYREEE (reference sequence). This CDR3 region has 15 residues.

The rearrangement uses TRBV6-5 and TRBJ2-1; TRBD2 might be the D (5 bases). The CDR3 contains 15 residues. Germline assignment: CDR1 MNHEY and CDR2 SVGAGI. V was trimmed by 0 bases and J by 5 bases, leaving 11 bases between them. CDR3 DNA: TGTGCCAGCAGTTACTCCCCGAGCGGAGACAATGAGCAGTTCTTC. It codes for CASSYSPSGDNEQFF.

As for this clonotype: This clone may be a read error of a much larger clone one base away. This sequence joins TRBV20-1 and TRBJ2-1, with 10 bases aligning to TRBD2. CDR3 size: 15 residues. CDR1 and CDR2 (germline): DFQATT, SNEGSKA (reference sequence). CDR3 amino acids: CSARGFASGSNKQFF. CDR3 DNA sequence: TGCAGTGCTAGAGGGTTTGCTAGCGGGAGCAATAAGCAGTTCTTC.

As regards this clonotype: A read error may be the cause here, since a much bigger clone is one base away. The rearrangement uses TRBV20-1 and TRBJ2-1, with TRBD2 matching 8 bases. This CDR3 is built from 15 residues. The V gene's germline CDR1 is DFQATT and CDR2 SNEGSKA (reference sequence). The CDR3 nucleotides are TGCCGTGCTAGAGATCCCGGGACTAGTAGCAATGAGCAGTTCTTC. This gives the protein CRARDPGTSSNEQFF.

The table lists this clonotype with many counts. The V call is TRBV30, the J call TRBJ1-2, with D perhaps TRBD1 (5 bases). The CDR3 sequence is 13 residues long. Trimming removed 3 bases at V and 6 bases at J, with 14 bases between. The germline CDR1 and CDR2 sequences are GTSNPN and SVGIG (reference sequence). The CDR3 coding sequence is TGTGCCTGGAGGATCGGCTCGGGGCATGGCTACACCTTC. Its protein product is CAWRIGSGHGYTF.

There are many counts of this clonotype. The CDR3 protein is CASSYSSPRGLAGGLNTQYF. The CDR3 DNA follows: TGTGCCAGCAGTTACTCGAGTCCGAGGGGACTAGCGGGAGGGCTTAATACGCAGTATTTT. V and J are TRBV6-2 or TRBV6-3 and TRBJ2-3; 16 bases align to TRBD2. Trimming removed 0 bases from V and 7 bases from J; junction bases left unmatched: 13. Germline V gene sequence: CDR1 MNHEY, CDR2 SVGEGT. CDR3 length: 20 residues.

This clonotype came up many times. The genes are TRBV19 and TRBJ1-5; no definite D call. The CDR3 covers 14 residues. Germline CDR1 reads LNHDA; CDR2 reads SQIVND (reference sequence). Trimming removed 6 bases from V and 4 bases from J, with 13 bases in between. The CDR3 loop is CASSGLRGNQPQHF. CDR3 nucleotides: TGTGCCAGTAGCGGCTTACGGGGTAATCAGCCCCAGCATTTT.

The sample holds many counts of this clonotype. The chain uses TRBV6-5 and TRBJ1-4; no clear D gene. Germline-derived CDR1 and CDR2 are MNHEY and SVGAGI. The CDR3 extends over 16 amino acids. Deletions cut 6 bases from V and 5 bases from J, with 19 bases between. CDR3 amino acids: CASRSQATWPNEKLFF. The CDR3 DNA reads TGTGCCAGCAGATCCCAGGCGACCTGGCCCAATGAAAAACTGTTTTTT.

This clonotype was seen many times. This sequence joins TRBV7-6 and TRBJ2-1; possible D gene TRBD1, 5 bases. Between the trimmed V and J ends, which lost 4 bases and 10 bases, there was a span of 17 bases. The CDR3 covers 14 residues. Looked up from germline, CDR1 is SGHVS and CDR2 is FNYEAQ. Here the CDR3 reads CASSYLIGAVEQFF. The CDR3 nucleotides read TGTGCCAGCAGCTACCTCATAGGGGCCGTAGAGCAGTTCTTC. The full variable domain, rest sourced from reference TRBV7-6 and TRBJ2-1, is GAGVSQSPRYKVTKRGQDVALRCDPISGHVSLYWYRQALGQGPEFLTYFNYEAQQDKSGLPNDRFSAERPEGSISTLTIQRTEQRDSAMYRCASSYLIGAVEQFFGPGTRLTVL.

This clonotype was picked up many times. The chain couples TRBV20-1 to TRBJ1-5; D perhaps matches TRBD1 (6 bases). CDR1 DFQATT and CDR2 SNEGSKA come from the germline V gene (reference sequence). V was pared by 3 bases and J by 0 bases, with 12 bases between. The CDR3 runs to 15 residues. CDR3 region: CSASPGAVSNQPQHF. The CDR3 bases are TGCAGTGCTAGCCCAGGGGCAGTTAGCAATCAGCCCCAGCATTTT.